The entry below describes one T cell receptor beta chain. The sample belongs to a study of blood T cell repertoires in COVID-19. The germline V gene encodes CDR1 MNHNY and CDR2 SVGAGI (reference sequence). The CDR3 spans 11 residues. The V and J ends lost 7 bases and 15 bases, in that order; junction bases with no gene match: 6. Generated by immunoSEQ multiplex PCR, the TCRdb table keeps only in-frame clones and is missing some. The sample has approximately 190,000 clones, around 80% seen once; the top ten hold less than 20%. The sample consisted of peripheral blood. This chain joins TRBV6-6 and TRBJ1-6; TRBD1 matches 7 bases. The receptor was isolated from a human donor in a cohort sampled during active COVID-19. The CDR3 DNA sequence: TGTGCCAGCACCGCAGGGGGTTTCCTCCACTTT. It yields the protein CASTAGGFLHF.